What follows are 15 T cell receptor beta chains derived from one specimen sequenced in a study of identical twins (dated by TCRdb to 2016 to 2017). The library was prepared using 5' RACE. The sequencing machine was an Illumina HiSeq 2000. TCRdb redid the processing of the public reads, applying fastp at Q25 and MiXCR, and retained in-frame beta chains. One record per CDR3 amino acid sequence lists the most common genes and DNA. The sample data list approximately 240,000 distinct CDR3 sequences, and around 15% of these were observed just once. In total, the top ten clones hold about 9% of the sample. Source material: memory (CD45RO+) T cells sorted from blood. The intended sense of this specimen's cell subset or site label: CD45RO+ enriched T cells. These receptors all stem from a woman aged 18-29 years in good health.

The chain has TRBV12-3 or TRBV12-4 and TRBJ1-5; no firm D call. Trimming shortened V by 1 base and J by 7 bases, and 17 bases separated the two germline ends. The CDR3 covers 16 residues. The CDR3 DNA follows: TGTGCCAGCAGTTTAGGGCCGGAATTTGGTGAACAGCCCCAGCATTTT. Translating it yields CASSLGPEFGEQPQHF.

This clonotype was observed a handful of times. The rearrangement links TRBV6-2 or TRBV6-3 to TRBJ2-1; D perhaps matches TRBD2 (5 bases). The CDR3 consists of 16 residues. The V end was cut by 2 bases, the J end by 8 bases, with 19 bases between. Germline V CDR1 and CDR2: MNHEY, SVGEGT. CDR3 protein: CASSYPPSSAGDEQFF. CDR3 DNA sequence: TGTGCCAGCAGTTACCCCCCTAGCTCGGCTGGCGATGAGCAGTTCTTC.

V usage is TRBV20-1 and J usage is TRBJ1-2; D gene ambiguous. Trimming shortened V by 3 bases and J by 5 bases, and 10 bases separated the two germline ends. Germline V CDR1 and CDR2: DFQATT, SNEGSKA (reference sequence). CDR3 length: 12 residues. CDR3 nucleotides: TGCAGTGCTAGGGAGAGTAGGTATGGCTACACCTTC. Protein product: CSARESRYGYTF.

This clonotype has more than one count but fewer than ten. The chain recombines TRBV7-6 with TRBJ2-1, with D perhaps being TRBD1 or TRBD2 (6 bases each). Germline CDR1 reads SGHVS; CDR2 reads FNYEAQ. With 5 bases removed from V and 4 bases from J, the gap between germline ends came to 18 bases. This CDR3 contains 16 residues. CDR3 residues: CASSPTGGTQYNEQFF. The CDR3 DNA is TGTGCCAGCAGCCCGACAGGCGGGACACAGTACAATGAGCAGTTCTTC.

Only a few counts were recorded for this clonotype. This rearrangement joins TRBV5-1 to TRBJ2-4, with 8 bases matching TRBD1. The junction had 7 bases not matched to a gene; V was cut back by 3 bases and J by 8 bases. The V gene's germline CDR1 is SGHRS and CDR2 YFSETQ. This CDR3 has 14 amino acids. The CDR3 loop reads CASSSRTGKDIQYF. In nucleotides, the CDR3 is TGCGCCAGCAGCTCTAGGACAGGGAAGGACATTCAGTACTTC.

This clonotype occurred a few times. V and J are TRBV12-3 or TRBV12-4 and TRBJ1-2; no reliable D call. V lost 3 bases, J lost 0 bases, and 8 bases lay in between. This CDR3 spans 14 amino acids. Here the CDR3 DNA reads TGTGCCAGCAGTTTCGGGTATTCTAACTATGGCTACACCTTC. Amino acid sequence: CASSFGYSNYGYTF.

V gene TRBV3-1 combines with J gene TRBJ2-7, with D possibly matching TRBD2 (6 bases). Germline V lookup: CDR1 LGHDT, CDR2 YNNKEL (reference sequence). The CDR3 is made up of 16 amino acids. V lost 6 bases, J lost 7 bases, and 25 bases lay in between. The chain's CDR3 is CASSRAPGTLGGEQYF. For the CDR3, the DNA is TGTGCCAGCAGTCGGGCCCCGGGAACTCTCGGGGGAGAGCAGTACTTC.

The chain is built from TRBV20-1 and TRBJ2-2, with 7 bases lining up with TRBD2. This CDR3 is built from 14 residues. Germline CDR1 reads DFQATT; CDR2 reads SNEGSKA (reference sequence). Losses at the gene ends were 4 bases for V and 8 bases for J; bases not matched to a gene: 10. This chain's CDR3 is CSATAGQARGELFF. In nucleotides, the CDR3 is TGCAGTGCTACAGCGGGGCAAGCTAGGGGGGAGCTGTTTTTT.

The rearrangement links TRBV20-1 to TRBJ2-2; D gene unclear. The V end was cut by 6 bases, the J end by 5 bases, with 10 bases between. This CDR3 has 12 amino acids. The germline CDR1 and CDR2 sequences are DFQATT and SNEGSKA (reference sequence). This CDR3 is CSAKIYTGELFF. CDR3 bases: TGCAGTGCAAAAATCTATACCGGGGAGCTGTTTTTT.

This clonotype was seen ten or more times. The rearrangement uses TRBV2 and TRBJ2-1; D uncertain. This CDR3 contains 15 residues. Per the germline V gene, CDR1 is SNHLY and CDR2 is FYNNEI. V was clipped by 4 bases and J by 1 base, with 11 bases between them. CDR3 DNA: TGTGCCAGCAGTGCCCGAGAAGGGTCCTACAATGAGCAGTTCTTC. This codes for CASSAREGSYNEQFF.

The rearrangement links TRBV7-2 to TRBJ2-7; TRBD2 agrees at 14 bases. Germline V gene data show CDR1 as SGHTA and CDR2 as FQGNSA. J lost 6 bases, V lost 1 base, and 8 bases had no gene match. The CDR3 is 17 residues long. The CDR3 nucleotides are TGTGCCAGCAGCTTAGTTGGGACTAGCGGGAGCAAACGCGAGCAGTACTTC. Protein: CASSLVGTSGSKREQYF.

This clonotype was observed a handful of times. This chain joins TRBV20-1 and TRBJ1-4; no clear D gene. The CDR3 totals 15 residues. Germline V lookup: CDR1 DFQATT, CDR2 SNEGSKA (reference sequence). V was shortened by 1 base and J by 0 bases, with 9 bases between the two germline ends. This CDR3 reads CSARGAEPTNEKLFF. The CDR3 coding sequence is TGCAGTGCTAGAGGGGCAGAACCAACTAATGAAAAACTGTTTTTT.

This clonotype was detected only a few times. J is TRBJ2-3 and V is TRBV20-1; D is ambiguous. V lost 3 bases and J lost 4, with 14 bases in between. The CDR3 is 14 residues long. The germline gives CDR1 DFQATT, CDR2 SNEGSKA (reference sequence). The CDR3 sequence: CSASSPTRADTQYF. CDR3 DNA: TGCAGTGCTAGTAGCCCCACACGGGCAGATACGCAGTATTTT.

At least ten counts were recorded for this clonotype. The CDR3 reads CATSPGTGISGELFF. For the CDR3, the DNA is TGTGCCACCAGCCCCGGGACAGGAATTTCCGGGGAGCTGTTTTTT. The V call is TRBV24-1, the J call TRBJ2-2; 8 nucleotides line up with TRBD1. The junction had 9 bases not matched to a gene; V was cut back by 7 bases and J by 6 bases. The CDR3 contains 15 residues. CDR1 and CDR2 from the germline V gene are KGHDR and SFDVKD.

The chain couples TRBV30 to TRBJ1-2; D call uncertain. The CDR3 is 11 amino acids. V lost 2 bases and J lost 2, with 3 bases in between. Germline CDR1 GTSNPN, CDR2 SVGIG (reference sequence). CDR3 in amino acids: CAWSSNYGYTF. The DNA for the CDR3 is TGTGCCTGGAGTTCCAACTATGGCTACACCTTC.